This T cell receptor (beta chain) was obtained from a study of identical twins. Between the trimmed V and J ends, which lost 5 bases and 3 bases, there was a span of 14 bases. Germline CDR1 is SEHNR and CDR2 is FQNEAQ (reference sequence). The length of the CDR3 is 14 residues. One entry per CDR3 protein, called by TCRdb with MiXCR from the 5' RACE reads. The data contain around 370,000 distinct CDR3 sequences, roughly 9% of them singletons. This clonotype was found a few times. Source material: naive T cells sorted from blood. This sequence was found in a woman in her 50s in good health. V and J are TRBV7-9 and TRBJ2-7, with D perhaps given as TRBD1 or TRBD2 (6 bases each). CDR3 in amino acids: CASSAGQPFYEQYV. Here the CDR3 DNA reads TGTGCCAGCAGCGCGGGACAACCTTTCTACGAGCAGTACGTC.